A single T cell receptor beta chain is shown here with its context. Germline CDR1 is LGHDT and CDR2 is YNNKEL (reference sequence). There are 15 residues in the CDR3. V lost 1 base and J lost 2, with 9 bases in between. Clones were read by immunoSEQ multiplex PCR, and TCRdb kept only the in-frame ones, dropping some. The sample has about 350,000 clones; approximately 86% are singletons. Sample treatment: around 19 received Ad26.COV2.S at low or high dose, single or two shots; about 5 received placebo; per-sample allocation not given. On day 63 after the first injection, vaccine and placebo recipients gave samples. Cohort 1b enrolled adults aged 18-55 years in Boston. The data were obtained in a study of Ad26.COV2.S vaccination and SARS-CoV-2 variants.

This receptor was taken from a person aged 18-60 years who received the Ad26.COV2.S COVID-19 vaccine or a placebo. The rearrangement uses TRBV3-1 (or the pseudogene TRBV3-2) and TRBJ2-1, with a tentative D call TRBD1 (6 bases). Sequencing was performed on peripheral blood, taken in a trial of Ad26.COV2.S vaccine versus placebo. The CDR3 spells CASSQVQGPYNEQFF. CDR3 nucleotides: TGTGCCAGCAGCCAAGTTCAGGGGCCCTACAATGAGCAGTTCTTC.